This TCR beta chain comes out of a study of T cells in Graves' hyperthyroidism and ophthalmopathy. Deletions cut 3 bases from V and 3 bases from J, with 12 bases between. CDR1 SGHRS and CDR2 YFSETQ come from the germline V gene. This CDR3 is built from 14 residues. This clonotype was seen at least ten times. Its specificity is unknown. Points from the study as a whole: Ophthalmopathy was told apart from stable hyperthyroidism by a 13 V-J model.

TCR beta CDR3 region amplification was performed from RNA transcripts. The HTBI set primed first-round TCR CDR3 RT-PCR. Each CDR3 protein is one row after TCRdb ran MiXCR on the multiplex PCR reads. Among about 290,000 distinct CDR3 sequences listed, roughly an eighth were seen once. The sequenced sample consisted of blood. V gene TRBV5-1 combines with J gene TRBJ1-1, with a possible D match to TRBD1 (5 bases). The receptor was derived from a woman aged 40 to 50 with Graves' hyperthyroidism. The CDR3 bases are TGCGCCAGCAGCTCAAGTGGGGCTGACACTGAAGCTTTCTTT. Its translation: CASSSSGADTEAFF.